This TCR beta chain was captured by sequencing in a study of OX40 agonist ivuxolimab in advanced cancers. Study as a whole: Patients received the agonistic anti-OX40 (CD134) antibody ivuxolimab. Those enrolled were 82.7% male, with a mean age of approximately 60 years and ages from about 20 to 90. Enrollees could have had prior anti-PD-1, anti-PD-L1 or anti-CTLA-4 therapy, which around 43% had received.

With V trimmed by 4 bases and J by 1 base, 5 bases remained unmatched. CDR3 length equals 15 residues. Germline V CDR1 and CDR2: SEHNR, FQNEAQ (reference sequence). Data came from immunoSEQ multiplex PCR; TCRdb stores just in-frame clones and leaves some out. The data show under 80,000 clones, roughly 86% seen once. Material: CD4+ or CD8+ T cells sorted from blood, obtained in a trial of the OX40 agonist ivuxolimab. The chain joins TRBV7-9 to TRBJ1-1, with TRBD1 identical over 8 bases. The receptor was derived from an adult with an advanced solid tumor such as melanoma, head and neck, liver or kidney cancer. CDR3 sequence (DNA): TGTGCCAGCAGCTCATCTGGACAGGGGAACACTGAAGCTTTCTTT. Amino acid sequence: CASSSSGQGNTEAFF.